The present TCR beta chain was sequenced within a study of T cells in Graves' hyperthyroidism and ophthalmopathy. Study information: Initial diagnosis, before any treatment, was when peripheral blood was collected.

There are many counts of this clonotype. Regions amplified from RNA transcripts were the TCR beta CDR3 regions. With the HTBI primer set, the TCR CDR3 went through a first round of RT-PCR. MiXCR, run by TCRdb on the multiplex PCR reads, gives a single entry per CDR3 protein. This table has approximately 430,000 distinct CDR3 sequences, approximately 15% appearing once. Patients with ophthalmopathy all had a Clinical Activity Score of at least 3, a NOSPECS grade of at least 4 and duration under 3 months. Each diagnosis drew on symptoms, thyroxine, TRAb, thyroid ultrasound and orbital computed tomography findings. The germline CDR1 and CDR2 sequences are SGHRS and YFSETQ. The V end was cut by 4 bases, the J end by 5 bases, with 10 bases between. The CDR3 length is 12 residues.

Sequencing was performed on blood. The source is a man aged 18 to 29 with Graves' ophthalmopathy. The chain is built from TRBV5-1 and TRBJ2-7; D possibly corresponds to TRBD2 (6 bases). CDR3 sequence (DNA): TGCGCCAGCAGCGGGAGGATGGACGAGCAGTACTTC. Residues: CASSGRMDEQYF.